These 13 T cell receptor beta chains originate from one sample sequenced in a study of T cell repertoires in cytomegalovirus infection. TCRdb independently ran MiXCR on the reads; one entry per CDR3 protein. The table lists approximately 500,000 distinct CDR3 sequences, approximately 15% of them singletons. Sequenced material: CD8+ T cells from PBMCs. The receptor source for this set is a human donor in good health (CMV status not recorded). Some clones in this sample may be carry-over from other donors' samples.

This clonotype was observed a few times. The chain couples TRBV7-9 to TRBJ1-3; TRBD1 is a possible D gene (5 bases). V gave up 4 bases and J gave up 0 bases, with 16 bases separating them. The CDR3 covers 17 residues. Germline V gene lookup returns CDR1 SEHNR and CDR2 FQNEAQ (reference sequence). The CDR3 protein is CASSSTGTARSGNTIYF. CDR3 DNA: TGTGCCAGCAGCTCCACCGGGACCGCTCGCTCTGGAAACACCATATATTTT.

This clonotype was picked up many times. The V gene is TRBV11-2, the J gene TRBJ1-6; D is perhaps TRBD1 (6 bases). The CDR3 runs 17 residues. Trimming cost V 1 base and J 2 bases, with 12 bases left between them. Germline assignment: CDR1 SGHAT and CDR2 FQNNGV. DNA of the CDR3: TGTGCCAGCAGCTTAGGAGAACAGGGCGCCTATAATTCACCCCTCCACTTT. This codes for CASSLGEQGAYNSPLHF.

There are a few counts of this clonotype. The V and J genes are TRBV7-9 and TRBJ2-1; D unresolved. CDR3 length equals 17 residues. The ends were cut back, 1 base at V and 0 bases at J, with 13 bases in the middle. The germline gives CDR1 SEHNR, CDR2 FQNEAQ (reference sequence). The CDR3 region has the DNA TGTGCCAGCAGCTTAGGGTTGGTGGGAAGCTCCTACAATGAGCAGTTCTTC. The encoded protein is CASSLGLVGSSYNEQFF.

CDR3 DNA: TGTGCCAGCAGTTTTGCGATTATAACAGATACGCAGTATTTT. It translates to CASSFAIITDTQYF. This sequence joins TRBV12-3 or TRBV12-4 and TRBJ2-3; the D is unclear. V shed 3 bases and J shed 3 bases, with 10 bases lying between them. The CDR3 covers 14 residues.

This clonotype was counted only a few times. The rearrangement uses TRBV4-2 and TRBJ1-2, with D unresolved. Germline V gene sequence: CDR1 LGHNA, CDR2 YNFKEQ. Trimming stripped 1 base from V and 8 bases from J, with 11 bases between. The CDR3 contains 13 residues. In DNA form, the CDR3 reads TGTGCCAGCAGCCAAGTTGACGCTAGGGGCTACACCTTC. Protein: CASSQVDARGYTF.

On this clonotype itself: This is likely a read error, given that the CDR3 carries no conserved phenylalanine or tryptophan at its end. This chain connects TRBV7-3 to TRBJ2-1; D is unresolved. V lost 5 bases and J lost 12, with 17 bases in between. CDR1 and CDR2 from the germline V gene are SGHTA and FQGTGA. The CDR3 totals 13 residues. CDR3 DNA sequence: TGTGCCAGCAGCCCGGACGCACAGCATGTGCAGTTCGTC. As protein: CASSPDAQHVQFV.

Many counts were recorded for this clonotype. The chain joins TRBV4-2 to TRBJ2-1; no definite D call. V lost 3 bases to trimming and J lost 6 bases, with 6 bases between them. The CDR3 consists of 12 residues. Per germline, CDR1 LGHNA and CDR2 YNFKEQ. The CDR3 DNA follows: TGTGCCAGCAGCCAGGGCCTCAATGAGCAGTTCTTC. Residues: CASSQGLNEQFF.

The chain employs TRBV7-3 and TRBJ1-2; no reliable D call. Germline CDR1 SGHTA, CDR2 FQGTGA. CDR3 length: 16 residues. Trimming removed 5 bases at V and 6 bases at J, with 22 bases between. The CDR3 here is CASSLHQGLPVDGYTF. The CDR3 DNA is TGTGCCAGCAGCCTACACCAAGGATTGCCAGTTGATGGCTACACCTTC.

Only one count was recorded for this clonotype. The junction does not match germline at one end; this may be a read error. CDR3 nucleotide sequence: TGTGACAGCAGCATTAGGAGTTTGCTGGGGAACACTGAAGCTTTCTTT. This codes for CDSSIRSLLGNTEAFF. The rearrangement uses TRBV7-2 and TRBJ1-1; D not certain. CDR3 length equals 16 residues. Germline V lookup: CDR1 SGHTA, CDR2 FQGNSA.

The gene calls are TRBV5-5 and TRBJ2-2; the D gene is possibly TRBD1 (6 bases). The CDR3 length is 15 residues. The germline CDR1 and CDR2 sequences are SGHKS and YYEKEE (reference sequence). With 4 bases removed from V and 5 bases from J, the gap between germline ends came to 15 bases. CDR3 sequence (DNA): TGTGCCAGCAGCGCCAACAGGGTTCGGACCGGGGAGCTGTTTTTT. Protein: CASSANRVRTGELFF.

A few counts support this clonotype. The rearrangement joins TRBV6-6 to TRBJ2-1; TRBD1 matches at 9 bases. J was trimmed by 7 bases and V by 5 bases; bases with no gene match: 9. The CDR3 is made up of 15 amino acids. Germline V gives CDR1 MNHNY, CDR2 SVGAGI (reference sequence). CDR3 in amino acids: CASSQPGQGVNEQFF. CDR3 sequence (DNA): TGTGCCAGCAGTCAGCCGGGACAGGGTGTAAATGAGCAGTTCTTC.

The sample holds many counts of this clonotype. The chain joins TRBV28 to TRBJ1-1; 10 bases agree with TRBD1. In germline, CDR1 is MDHEN, CDR2 SYDVKM. Trimming took 2 bases from V and 6 from J; bases not matched to a gene: 0. This CDR3 has 13 amino acids. In DNA form, the CDR3 reads TGTGCCAGCAGTTTAGACAGGGGGCCTGAAGCTTTCTTT. It codes for CASSLDRGPEAFF. The full variable domain, in which reference TRBV28 and TRBJ1-1 provide the parts outside the CDR3, is DVKVTQSSRYLVKRTGEKVFLECVQDMDHENMFWYRQDPGLGLRLIYFSYDVKMKEKGDIPEGYSVSREKKERFSLILESASTNQTSMYLCASSLDRGPEAFFGQGTRLTVV.

This clonotype was counted at least ten times. The J gene is TRBJ2-7, the V gene TRBV11-3; TRBD2 aligns across 12 bases. The CDR3 totals 17 residues. J gave up 2 bases and V 5 bases, and 10 bases lay outside the gene matches. In germline, CDR1 is SGHNT, CDR2 YENEEA. CDR3: CASSPGGLAGGPYEQYF. For the CDR3, the DNA is TGTGCCAGCAGCCCGGGAGGGCTAGCGGGAGGGCCCTACGAGCAGTACTTC. The whole variable domain, filled in from reference TRBV11-3 and TRBJ2-7, reads EAGVVQSPRYKIIEKKQPVAFWCNPISGHNTLYWYLQNLGQGPELLIRYENEEAVDDSQLPKDRFSAERLKGVDSTLKIQPAELGDSAVYLCASSPGGLAGGPYEQYFGPGTRLTVT.